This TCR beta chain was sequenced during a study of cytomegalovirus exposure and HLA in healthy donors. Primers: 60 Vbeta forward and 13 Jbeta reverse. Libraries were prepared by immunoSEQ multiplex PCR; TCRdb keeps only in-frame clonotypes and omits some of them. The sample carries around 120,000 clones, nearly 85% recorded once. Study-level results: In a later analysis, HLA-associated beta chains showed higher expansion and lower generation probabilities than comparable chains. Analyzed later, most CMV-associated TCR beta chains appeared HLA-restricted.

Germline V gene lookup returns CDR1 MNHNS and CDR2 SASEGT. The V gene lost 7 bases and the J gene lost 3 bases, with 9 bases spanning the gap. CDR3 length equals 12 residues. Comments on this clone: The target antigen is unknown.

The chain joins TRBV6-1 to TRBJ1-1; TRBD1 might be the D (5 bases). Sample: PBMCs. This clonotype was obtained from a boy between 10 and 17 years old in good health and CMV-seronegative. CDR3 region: CASNRQHTEAFF. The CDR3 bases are TGTGCCAGCAATAGACAGCACACTGAAGCTTTCTTT.